This T cell receptor beta chain was sequenced in a study of Ad26.COV2.S vaccination and SARS-CoV-2 variants. The assay was immunoSEQ multiplex PCR, and TCRdb's table has in-frame clones only and misses some. The table records about 350,000 clones, roughly 81% of them present only once. Treatment meaning: around 19 received Ad26.COV2.S at low or high dose, single or two shots; about 5 received placebo; per-sample allocation not given. The samples date from day 63 after the first vaccine or placebo injection. The trim removed 3 bases at V and 3 bases at J, leaving 4 bases unmatched. Germline CDR1 reads DFQATT; CDR2 reads SNEGSKA (reference sequence). The CDR3 has 14 amino acids.

This receptor was taken from a person between 18 and 65 years old who received the Ad26.COV2.S COVID-19 vaccine or a placebo. This sample comprised peripheral blood, obtained in a trial of Ad26.COV2.S vaccine versus placebo. The J gene is TRBJ2-5, the V gene TRBV20-1; 10 nucleotides agree with TRBD2. This chain's CDR3 is CSASLSGGEETQYF. The DNA for the CDR3 is TGCAGTGCTAGTTTAAGCGGGGGGGAAGAGACCCAGTACTTC.